This T cell receptor beta chain was recorded in a study of blood T cell repertoires in COVID-19. As handled by the study authors: Amplification with reference gene primers provided the estimates of nucleated cell counts. TCRdb's copy holds only in-frame clones and misses some; the assay was immunoSEQ multiplex PCR. V and J calls and clone size follow that table, whereas D and trimming were derived from the DNA. This table holds roughly 32,000 clones, 75% to 90% found once. V was cut by 0 bases and J by 7 bases, with 15 bases left in between. The CDR3 is 16 amino acids. The germline CDR1 and CDR2 sequences are LGHNA and YSLEER.

This chain uses TRBV4-3 with TRBJ1-4, with D possibly matching TRBD1 (5 bases). The receptor was derived from a man in his sixties with active or convalescent COVID-19. Sample: peripheral blood. The CDR3 loop is CASSQEFRATGEKLFF. The CDR3 nucleotides are TGCGCCAGCAGCCAAGAGTTCCGGGCCACAGGTGAAAAACTGTTTTTT.